This TCR beta chain is from a study of T cell repertoires in cytomegalovirus infection. The overall study: Indications came from public TCR beta signatures; they pointed to CMV infection and to a matching HLA type. Points from the study as a whole: Clonotype analysis showed dominance of the ex vivo response by HLA-C-restricted CMV-specific TCR beta clonotypes. There were carriers of CMV plus the relevant HLA, and cumulative public TCR beta family frequency identified them.

TCRdb recomputed calls from the reads with MiXCR, one row per CDR3 protein. The sample holds under 70,000 distinct CDR3 sequences, 33% seen once. The CDR3 has 16 residues. Germline V lookup: CDR1 MNHNY, CDR2 SVGAGI (reference sequence). V was pared by 2 bases and J by 7 bases, with 13 bases of the junction left unmatched. Notes on this clonotype: What it recognizes is unknown.

The V and J genes are TRBV6-6 and TRBJ2-5; TRBD2 matches 7 bases. This TCR derives from a human donor in good health (CMV status not recorded). Some clones in this sample may be carry-over from other donors' samples. What was sequenced was PBMCs, sequenced either directly or after in vitro stimulation (not recorded which). In nucleotides, the CDR3 is TGTGCCAGCAGTTACATACCGGGACTAAAGAGTGGGACCCAGTACTTC. Translation gives CASSYIPGLKSGTQYF.